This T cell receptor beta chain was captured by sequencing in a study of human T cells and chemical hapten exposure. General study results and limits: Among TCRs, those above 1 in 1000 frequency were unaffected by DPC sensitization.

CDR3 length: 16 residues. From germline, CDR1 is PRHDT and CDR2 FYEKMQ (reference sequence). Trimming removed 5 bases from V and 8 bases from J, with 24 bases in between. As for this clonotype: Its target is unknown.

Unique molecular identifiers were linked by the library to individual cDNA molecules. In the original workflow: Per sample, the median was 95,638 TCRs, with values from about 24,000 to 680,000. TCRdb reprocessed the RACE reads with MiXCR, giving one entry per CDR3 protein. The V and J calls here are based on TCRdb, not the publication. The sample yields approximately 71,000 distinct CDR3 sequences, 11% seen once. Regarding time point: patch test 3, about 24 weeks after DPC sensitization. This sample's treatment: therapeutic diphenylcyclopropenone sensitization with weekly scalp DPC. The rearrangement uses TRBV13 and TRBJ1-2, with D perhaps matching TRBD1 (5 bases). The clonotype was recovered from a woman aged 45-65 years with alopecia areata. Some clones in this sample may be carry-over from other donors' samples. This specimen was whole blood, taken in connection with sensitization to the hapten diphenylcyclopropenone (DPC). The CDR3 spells CASSHSLAGDTYGYTF. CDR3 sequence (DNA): TGTGCCAGCAGCCACTCCCTGGCGGGGGATACCTACGGCTACACCTTC.